Listed here are 10 T cell receptor beta chains from one sample, sequenced in a study of T cell clonality in common variable immunodeficiency. This table comes from immunoSEQ multiplex PCR, and its TCRdb copy is limited to in-frame clones, with some not included. Found here are about 81,000 clones, no singletons; the ten largest cover around 0.8%. Sample: peripheral blood mononuclear cells. All receptors derive from a person aged 18 to 70 in good health.

This clone was recorded many times. The DNA ends 3 residues before the CDR3 does, and the rest of the CDR3 is filled in from the germline J gene. V gene TRBV18 combines with J gene TRBJ2-5; 8 bases are shared with TRBD2. Germline V gene sequence: CDR1 KGHSH, CDR2 LQKENI. The CDR3 has 15 residues. CDR3 loop: CASSPTSAPGETQYF. The CDR3 bases that were read are TGTGCCAGCTCACCGACTAGCGCTCCAGGGGAAACC.

This clone was seen ten or more times. CDR3 sequence: CASSLSRSYEQYF. Partial CDR3 DNA: TGTGCCAGCAGCTTATCCAGGTCCTACGAG. The chain carries TRBV11-2 and TRBJ2-7; D ambiguous. The read finishes 3 residues shy of the CDR3 end, and the germline J gene is used to complete it. The V end lost 2 bases, the J end lost 1 base, and 6 bases lay between the germline ends. Germline V gene sequence: CDR1 SGHAT, CDR2 FQNNGV. CDR3 size: 13 residues.

This clone was observed many times. The sequenced fragment ends 3 residues before the CDR3 boundary, so the rest is inferred from the germline J gene. The chain links TRBV28 to TRBJ2-5; 8 positions agree with TRBD1. V shed 6 bases and J 5 bases; nucleotides not matched to a gene: 14. Germline V lookup: CDR1 MDHEN, CDR2 SYDVKM. CDR3 length: 16 residues. CDR3: CASRGTGGISWETQYF. Incomplete CDR3 DNA: TGTGCCAGCAGGGGGACAGGAGGGATCAGCTGGGAGACC.

This clone was detected many times. The read ends 3 residues before the CDR3 terminus; that terminus is restored from the germline J gene. The chain recombines TRBV5-1 with TRBJ2-2, with 9 positions matching TRBD1. Germline V gene sequence: CDR1 SGHRS, CDR2 YFSETQ. CDR3 length equals 15 residues. V lost 3 bases and J lost 2; bases outside the gene matches: 2. Partial CDR3 DNA: TGCGCCAGCAGCTGGGACAGGGCTAACACCGGGGAG. It codes for CASSWDRANTGE. The full-length CDR3 reads as CASSWDRANTGELFF.

There are many counts of this clone. Relative to the germline gene, one junction end is altered; a read error may explain this. The observed sequence ends 3 residues before the CDR3 terminus, with the missing tail filled in from the germline J gene. The chain uses TRBV4-2 and TRBJ2-7, with 9 bases that match TRBD2. The CDR3 totals 15 residues. CDR1 LGHNA and CDR2 YNFKEQ come from the germline V gene. CDR3 bases read: TGCGCCAGCAGCCAAGGGTGGACTAGCGTCGGCGAG. Translation gives CASSQGWTSVGE. The entire CDR3 sequence reads CASSQGWTSVGEQYF.

This clone was recorded many times. The read halts 3 residues ahead of the CDR3 end, with the missing end drawn from the germline J gene. V usage is TRBV6-2 or TRBV6-3 and J usage is TRBJ2-3, with D perhaps matching TRBD2 (5 bases). The germline V and J ends were trimmed by 8 bases and 6 bases, with 18 bases remaining between them. Germline lookup yields CDR1 MNHEY and CDR2 SVGEGT. The CDR3 length is 14 residues. CDR3 DNA (partial): TGTGCCAGCCAAACCCAACCAAGAGGGGATACG. Residues: CASQTQPRGDT. The complete CDR3 sequence is CASQTQPRGDTQYF.

At least ten counts were recorded for this clone. The CDR3 extends 3 residues past the end of the read, so its final part is completed from the germline J gene. This rearrangement joins TRBV20-1 to TRBJ2-1, with 11 nucleotides matching TRBD2. With V trimmed by 8 bases and J by 2 bases, 5 bases remained unmatched. This CDR3 comprises 14 residues. Germline V gene sequence: CDR1 DFQATT, CDR2 SNEGSKA (reference sequence). This CDR3 is CSPGLAGTYNEQFF. Partial CDR3 DNA: TGCAGTCCTGGACTAGCGGGTACCTACAATGAG.

This clone occurred many times. The CDR3 here is CASSKGLAGVVETQYF. Partial CDR3 DNA: TGTGCCAGTAGTAAAGGACTAGCGGGAGTCGTGGAGACC. The gene calls are TRBV19 and TRBJ2-5, with 13 nucleotides matching TRBD2. The read halts 3 residues ahead of the CDR3 end, with the missing end drawn from the germline J gene. Germline values: CDR1 LNHDA, CDR2 SQIVND (reference sequence). This CDR3 has 16 residues. V was clipped by 4 bases and J by 5 bases; unmatched bases: 7.

This clone was counted ten times or more. The read terminates 3 residues before the CDR3 end, so the remaining end is supplied by the germline J gene. V and J are TRBV5-1 and TRBJ2-3; 10 nucleotides align to TRBD1. Germline loops: CDR1 SGHRS, CDR2 YFSETQ. Trimming at V came to 4 bases and at J to 2 bases, leaving 7 bases not matched to a gene. The length of the CDR3 is 16 residues. The CDR3 DNA, read in part, is TGCGCCAGCAGCCAAGACAGGGGGCCCCTCACAGATACG. This gives the protein CASSQDRGPLTDT. The entire CDR3 protein reads CASSQDRGPLTDTQYF.

In its sample, this clone was seen many times. The read ends 3 residues early relative to the CDR3; the germline J gene fills the gap. This chain connects TRBV10-3 to TRBJ2-1, with TRBD1 as a possible D gene (6 bases). Between the trimmed V and J ends, which lost 1 base and 1 base, there was a span of 20 bases. The CDR3 is 19 amino acids. Per the germline V gene, CDR1 is ENHRY and CDR2 is SYGVKD. CDR3 protein: CAISEFSPGQSESYNEQFF. The DNA read from the CDR3 is TGTGCCATCAGTGAGTTTTCGCCCGGACAGTCAGAGTCCTACAATGAG.